This TCR beta chain comes out of a study of breast tumors, draining lymph nodes, adjacent tissues. Study-level points and caveats: Data fit most tumor T cells coming from lymph node, expanding in tumor. Tumor TCR diversity was below lymph nodes but above nontumor tissue. Tumor T cell lymph node origin was a supported hypothesis, not proven.

TCRdb reprocessed the multiplex PCR reads via MiXCR and lists one record per CDR3 protein. This table holds 140,000 to 150,000 distinct CDR3 sequences, 32% found once. V lost 5 bases to trimming and J lost 0 bases, with 11 bases between them. The length of the CDR3 is 14 residues. Germline CDR1 and CDR2: SGHTS and YDEGEE. The lymph nodes were axillary draining lymph nodes from breast cancer patients. This clonotype has more than one count but fewer than ten. Its cognate antigen is unknown. One base away lies a much larger clone, so this may be a sequencing read error. Specimen: axillary lymph node tissue. This clonotype was obtained from a female donor with breast cancer. Some clones in this sample may be carry-over from other donors' samples. V is TRBV5-8 and J is TRBJ1-2; D may be TRBD1 (6 bases). The CDR3 DNA reads TGTGCCAGCAGGTCGGCAGGGGCTAACTATGGCTACACCTTC. Protein sequence: CASRSAGANYGYTF.